This T cell receptor (beta chain) emerged from a study of cytomegalovirus exposure and HLA in healthy donors (dated by TCRdb to 2015 to 2018). Background on the whole study: The 550 to 750 repertoires of the first cohort and the 110 or so validation repertoires were produced on the same platform, according to a later analysis. The aim of the study was to test whether cataloging public T cell receptors could identify signatures of past pathogen exposure. Besides the first cohort of hundreds of subjects, a separate validation cohort made up of 120 or so different subjects was used. To predict cytomegalovirus infection status, the study brought together high-throughput TCR immunosequencing, statistical association of individual TCRs with disease status, and machine learning. Overall study outcomes, separate from this receptor: Cytomegalovirus status was reported to be diagnosed by the classifier with high specificity and sensitivity in both the original and validation cohorts. Most TCR sequences were observed very rarely across donors, whereas some public TCRs were present in many individuals. A few of the identified cytomegalovirus-associated TCR beta chains were confirmed in vitro to be specific for cytomegalovirus antigens. The study listed 170 or so TCR beta chains as associated with cytomegalovirus. The validation cohort had no HLA typing available for a later analysis, so co-occurrence within that cohort was assessed over all 120 or so repertoires. Subsequent analysis determined that TCRs grouped into clusters in the first cohort also showed a tendency toward co-occurrence across the approximately 110 validation repertoires, and 94% of cluster scores exceeded 0. The authors suggested that the approach could potentially be generalized to other disease states and immunological phenotypes.

As to this clone: Its antigen is still unknown. The record has no base qualities; no much larger clone is one base away.

The library was built by means of the immunoSEQ multiplex PCR assay. Concerning the study's data processing: A statistical classification framework was built to diagnose cytomegalovirus status from the catalog of TCR beta chain sequences. Sourced from immuneACCESS, this table was stored by TCRdb with only in-frame sequences that have V and J called. A share of the clones is absent; for the studies checked, an unresolved V gene accounts for under half, and the remainder has no known explanation. V and J calls plus clone size are reproduced from that table; the DNA served to infer D and trimming. The sample table records 110,000 to 150,000 clones; about 95% of these occur just once. 1.5% to 2% of the sample belongs to the ten largest clones. The donors belonged to the validation cohort of roughly 120 subjects, which was separate from the roughly 670-subject first cohort. CDR1 is given as SEHNR and CDR2 as FQNEAQ, both from the germline V gene (reference sequence). V drops 4 bases and J drops 1 base, leaving 7 bases in between. From cysteine to phenylalanine, the CDR3 is 13 amino acids long. Solely the CDR3 DNA is kept, with 39 bases framed from the first base.

The sequence was collected from a man aged 18 to 29 in good health and CMV-seropositive. Sequencing was carried out using PBMCs. The sequence joins TRBV7-9 to TRBJ1-1; possibly the D gene is TRBD1, per 5 matching bases. The CDR3 here reads CASSSGENTEAFF. At the DNA level, the sequence is TGTGCCAGCAGCTCGGGGGAGAACACTGAAGCTTTCTTT.